By sample share, the clone carrying this TCR beta chain is medium-sized. The data belong to a study of blood T cell repertoires in COVID-19. Generated by immunoSEQ multiplex PCR, the TCRdb table keeps only in-frame clones and is missing some. The table records 150,000 to 200,000 clones, about 87% of them present only once. The V and J ends lost 4 bases and 2 bases, in that order; junction bases with no gene match: 11. CDR1 and CDR2 (germline): LNHNV, YYDKDF (reference sequence). This CDR3 comprises 17 residues. The chain couples TRBV15 to TRBJ2-1; 7 bases map to TRBD2. The clonotype comes from a woman under 30 who had recovered from COVID-19. The sample taken for sequencing was peripheral blood. The chain's CDR3 is CATSIQRDLGPYNEQFF. In DNA form, the CDR3 reads TGTGCCACCAGCATCCAGCGGGACCTCGGTCCCTACAATGAGCAGTTCTTC.